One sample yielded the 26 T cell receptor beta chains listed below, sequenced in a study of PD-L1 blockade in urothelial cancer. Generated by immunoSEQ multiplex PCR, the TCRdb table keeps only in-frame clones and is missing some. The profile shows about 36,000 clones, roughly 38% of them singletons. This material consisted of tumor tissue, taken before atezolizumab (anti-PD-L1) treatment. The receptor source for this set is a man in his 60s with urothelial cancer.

CDR3 bases: TGTGCCTGGGGGACAGGGAACTACGAGCAGTACTTC. Translation gives CAWGTGNYEQYF. The chain links TRBV30 to TRBJ2-7; TRBD1 matches 9 bases. Trimming removed 5 bases from V and 3 bases from J; junction bases left unmatched: 2. Germline V gene lookup returns CDR1 GTSNPN and CDR2 SVGIG (reference sequence). The CDR3 has 12 residues.

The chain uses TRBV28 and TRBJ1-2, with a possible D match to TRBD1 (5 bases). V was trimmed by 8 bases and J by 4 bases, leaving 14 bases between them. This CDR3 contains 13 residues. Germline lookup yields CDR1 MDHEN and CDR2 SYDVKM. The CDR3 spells CASLSRQSYGYTF. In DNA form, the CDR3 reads TGTGCCAGCCTCTCACGACAGTCCTATGGCTACACCTTC.

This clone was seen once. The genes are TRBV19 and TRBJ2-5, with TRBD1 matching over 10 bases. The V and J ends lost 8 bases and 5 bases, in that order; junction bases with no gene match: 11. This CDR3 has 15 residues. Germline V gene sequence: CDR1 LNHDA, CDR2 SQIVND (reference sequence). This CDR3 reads CASGRQGASGETQYF. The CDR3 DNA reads TGTGCCAGTGGGAGACAGGGGGCAAGCGGGGAGACCCAGTACTTC.

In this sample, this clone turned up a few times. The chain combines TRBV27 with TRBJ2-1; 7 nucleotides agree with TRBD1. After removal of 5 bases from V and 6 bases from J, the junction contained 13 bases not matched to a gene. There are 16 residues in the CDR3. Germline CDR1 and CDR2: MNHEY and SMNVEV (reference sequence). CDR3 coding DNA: TGTGCCAGCAGTCAACCCAAGCCGACAGGGTTCAATGAGCAGTTCTTC. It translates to CASSQPKPTGFNEQFF.

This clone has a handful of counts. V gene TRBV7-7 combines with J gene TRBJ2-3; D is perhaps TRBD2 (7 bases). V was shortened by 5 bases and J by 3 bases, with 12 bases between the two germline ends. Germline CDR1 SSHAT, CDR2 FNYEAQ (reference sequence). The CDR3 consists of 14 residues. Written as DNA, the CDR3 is TGTGCCAGCAGCAGGGGGGGAGCTACAGATACGCAGTATTTT. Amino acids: CASSRGGATDTQYF.

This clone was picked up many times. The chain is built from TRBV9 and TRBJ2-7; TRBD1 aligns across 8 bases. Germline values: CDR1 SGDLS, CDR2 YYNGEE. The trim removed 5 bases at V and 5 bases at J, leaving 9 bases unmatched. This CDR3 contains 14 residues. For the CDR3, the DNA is TGTGCCAGCAGTACCGGGACAGGATCCGACGAGCAGTACTTC. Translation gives CASSTGTGSDEQYF.

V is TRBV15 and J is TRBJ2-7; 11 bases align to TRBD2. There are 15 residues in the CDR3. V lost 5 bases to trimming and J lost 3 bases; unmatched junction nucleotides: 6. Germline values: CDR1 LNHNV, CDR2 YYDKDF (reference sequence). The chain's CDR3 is CATSPGGTSGYEQYF. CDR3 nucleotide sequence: TGTGCCACCAGCCCCGGGGGGACTAGCGGCTACGAGCAGTACTTC.

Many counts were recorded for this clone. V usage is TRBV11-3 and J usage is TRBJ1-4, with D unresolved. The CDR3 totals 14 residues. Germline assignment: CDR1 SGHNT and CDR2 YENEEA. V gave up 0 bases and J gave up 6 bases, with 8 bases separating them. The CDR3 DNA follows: TGTGCCAGCAGCTTAGATCTATACGATGAAAAACTGTTTTTT. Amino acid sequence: CASSLDLYDEKLFF.

The CDR3 loop is CASTSGSGELFF. CDR3 DNA: TGTGCCAGCACCTCAGGGTCCGGGGAGCTGTTTTTT. The genes are TRBV6-8 and TRBJ2-2, with D perhaps TRBD1 (5 bases). Germline values: CDR1 MNHGY, CDR2 SAAAGT. The CDR3 extends over 12 amino acids. The V and J ends lost 7 bases and 6 bases respectively, with 9 bases between them.

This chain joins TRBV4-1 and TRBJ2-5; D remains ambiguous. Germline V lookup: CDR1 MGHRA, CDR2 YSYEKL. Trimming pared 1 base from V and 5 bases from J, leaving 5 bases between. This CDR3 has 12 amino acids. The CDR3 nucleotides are TGCGCCAGCAGCCAAGCCAAGGAGACCCAGTACTTC. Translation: CASSQAKETQYF.

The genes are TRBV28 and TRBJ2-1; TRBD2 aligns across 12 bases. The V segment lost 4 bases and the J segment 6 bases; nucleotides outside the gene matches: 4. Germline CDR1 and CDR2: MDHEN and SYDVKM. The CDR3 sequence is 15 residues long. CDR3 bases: TGTGCCAGCAGTTCCGGGACTAGCGGGCCCAATGAGCAGTTCTTC. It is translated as CASSSGTSGPNEQFF.

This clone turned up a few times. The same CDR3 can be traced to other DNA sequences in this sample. The CDR3 DNA follows: TGTGCCAGCAGTGTGAAAGGCAGCTATGGCTACACCTTC. It encodes CASSVKGSYGYTF. This rearrangement joins TRBV6-8 to TRBJ1-2; D not resolved. The CDR3 has 13 amino acids. Trimming took 5 bases from V and 4 from J, leaving 11 bases between them. The germline V gene has CDR1 MNHGY and CDR2 SAAAGT.

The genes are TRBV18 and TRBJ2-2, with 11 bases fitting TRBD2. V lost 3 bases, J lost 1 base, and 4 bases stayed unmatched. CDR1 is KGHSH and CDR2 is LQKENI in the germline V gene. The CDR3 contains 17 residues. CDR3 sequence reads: CASSPFGLAGNTGELFF. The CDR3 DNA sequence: TGTGCCAGCTCACCCTTCGGACTAGCGGGGAACACCGGGGAGCTGTTTTTT.

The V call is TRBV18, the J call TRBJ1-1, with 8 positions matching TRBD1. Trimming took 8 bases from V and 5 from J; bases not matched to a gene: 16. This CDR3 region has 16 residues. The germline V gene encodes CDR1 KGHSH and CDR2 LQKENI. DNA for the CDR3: TGTGCCAGCACGAATGGCAGGGGGCATGTTGGAACTGAAGCTTTCTTT. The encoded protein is CASTNGRGHVGTEAFF. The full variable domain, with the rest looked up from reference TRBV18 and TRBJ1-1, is NAGVMQNPRHLVRRRGQEARLRCSPMKGHSHVYWYRQLPEEGLKFMVYLQKENIIDESGMPKERFSAEFPKEGPSILRIQQVVRGDSAAYFCASTNGRGHVGTEAFFGQGTRLTVV.

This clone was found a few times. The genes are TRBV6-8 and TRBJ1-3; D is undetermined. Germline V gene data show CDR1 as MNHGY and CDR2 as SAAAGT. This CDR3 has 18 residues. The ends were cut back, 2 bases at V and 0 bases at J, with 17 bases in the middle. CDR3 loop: CASSYPPTVSSSGNTIYF. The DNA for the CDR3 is TGTGCCAGCAGTTACCCACCGACGGTTTCGAGCTCTGGAAACACCATATATTTT.

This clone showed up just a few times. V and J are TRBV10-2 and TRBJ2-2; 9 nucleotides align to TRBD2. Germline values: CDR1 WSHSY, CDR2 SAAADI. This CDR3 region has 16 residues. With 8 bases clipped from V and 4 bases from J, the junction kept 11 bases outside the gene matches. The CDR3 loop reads CASDLGVAGATGELFF. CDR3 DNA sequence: TGCGCCAGCGACCTCGGAGTAGCGGGAGCCACCGGGGAGCTGTTTTTT.

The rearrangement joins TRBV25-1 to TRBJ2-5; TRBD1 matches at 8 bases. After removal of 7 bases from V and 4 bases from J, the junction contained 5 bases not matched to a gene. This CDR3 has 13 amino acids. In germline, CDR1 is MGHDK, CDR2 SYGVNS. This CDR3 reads CASMNRGAETQYF. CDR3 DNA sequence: TGTGCCAGCATGAACAGGGGGGCAGAGACCCAGTACTTC.

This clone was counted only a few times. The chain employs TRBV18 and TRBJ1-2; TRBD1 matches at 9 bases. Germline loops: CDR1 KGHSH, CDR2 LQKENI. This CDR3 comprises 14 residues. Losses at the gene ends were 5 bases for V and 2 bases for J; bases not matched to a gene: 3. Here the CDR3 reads CASSSDRGNYGYTF. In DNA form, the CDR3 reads TGTGCCAGCTCATCAGACAGGGGGAACTATGGCTACACCTTC. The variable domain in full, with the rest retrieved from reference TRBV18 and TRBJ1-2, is NAGVMQNPRHLVRRRGQEARLRCSPMKGHSHVYWYRQLPEEGLKFMVYLQKENIIDESGMPKERFSAEFPKEGPSILRIQQVVRGDSAAYFCASSSDRGNYGYTFGSGTRLTVV.

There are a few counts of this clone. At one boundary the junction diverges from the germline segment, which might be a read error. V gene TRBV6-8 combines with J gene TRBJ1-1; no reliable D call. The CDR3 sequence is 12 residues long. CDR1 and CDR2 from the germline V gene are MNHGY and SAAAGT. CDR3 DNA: TGTGCCATCAGTGGTATGAACACTGAAGCTTTCTTT. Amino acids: CAISGMNTEAFF.

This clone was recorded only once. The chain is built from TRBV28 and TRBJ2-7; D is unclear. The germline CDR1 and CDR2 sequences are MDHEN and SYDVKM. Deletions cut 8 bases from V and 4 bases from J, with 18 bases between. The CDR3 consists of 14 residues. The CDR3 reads CASLSSSYTYEQYF. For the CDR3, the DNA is TGTGCCAGCCTCTCGTCAAGCTATACTTACGAGCAGTACTTC.

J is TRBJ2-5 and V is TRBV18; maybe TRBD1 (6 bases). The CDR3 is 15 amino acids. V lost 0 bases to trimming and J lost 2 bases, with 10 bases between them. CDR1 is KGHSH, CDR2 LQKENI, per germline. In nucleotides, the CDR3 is TGTGCCAGCTCACCACCCGTCAGGGGACAAGAGACCCAGTACTTC. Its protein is CASSPPVRGQETQYF.

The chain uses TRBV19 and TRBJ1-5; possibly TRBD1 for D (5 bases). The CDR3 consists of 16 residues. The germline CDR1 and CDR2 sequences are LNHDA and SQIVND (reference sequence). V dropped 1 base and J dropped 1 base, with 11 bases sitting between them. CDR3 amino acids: CASSIVGGASNQPQHF. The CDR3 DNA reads TGTGCCAGTAGTATAGTAGGAGGGGCGAGCAATCAGCCCCAGCATTTT.

This chain's CDR3 is CASSRGNNQPQHF. Here the CDR3 DNA reads TGTGCCAGTAGCCGCGGGAACAATCAGCCCCAGCATTTT. The chain carries TRBV19 and TRBJ1-5; no firm D call. The germline CDR1 and CDR2 sequences are LNHDA and SQIVND (reference sequence). The CDR3 length is 13 residues. Trimming pared 6 bases from V and 3 bases from J, leaving 9 bases between. Together with reference TRBV19 and TRBJ1-5, the CDR3 gives the full variable domain: DGGITQSPKYLFRKEGQNVTLSCEQNLNHDAMYWYRQDPGQGLRLIYYSQIVNDFQKGDIAEGYSVSREKKESFPLTVTSAQKNPTAFYLCASSRGNNQPQHFGDGTRLSIL.

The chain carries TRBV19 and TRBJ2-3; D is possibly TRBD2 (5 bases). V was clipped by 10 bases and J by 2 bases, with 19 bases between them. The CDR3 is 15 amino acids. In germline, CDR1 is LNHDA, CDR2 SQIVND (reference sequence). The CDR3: CATRPHRADTDTQYF. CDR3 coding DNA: TGTGCCACCCGACCTCATCGAGCGGACACAGATACGCAGTATTTT.

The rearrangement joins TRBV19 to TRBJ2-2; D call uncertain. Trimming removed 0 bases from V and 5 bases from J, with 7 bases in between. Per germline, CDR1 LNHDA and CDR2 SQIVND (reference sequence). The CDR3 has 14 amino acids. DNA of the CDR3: TGTGCCAGTAGTATAGATAATTGGACCGGGGAGCTGTTTTTT. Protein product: CASSIDNWTGELFF.

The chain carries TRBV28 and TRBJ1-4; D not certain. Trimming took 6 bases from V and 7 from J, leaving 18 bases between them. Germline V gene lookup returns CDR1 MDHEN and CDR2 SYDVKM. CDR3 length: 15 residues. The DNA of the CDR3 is TGTGCCAGCAGCCCGCGCCTGGGTAGAAGTGAAAAACTGTTTTTT. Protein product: CASSPRLGRSEKLFF.